The rows below give T cell receptor beta chains drawn from one sample of a study of T cell responses to AZD1222 COVID-19 vaccine. Assay: immunoSEQ multiplex PCR; the TCRdb copy retains only in-frame clones and omits some. The sample includes some 110,000 clones, about 89% of them seen just once. This sample comprised peripheral blood, obtained 28 days after the second AZD1222 dose. These receptors originate from an adult who received the AZD1222 COVID-19 vaccine. The CDR3 runs from the conserved cysteine through the conserved F or W. The order of the fields is CDR3 protein, CDR3 DNA, J gene, D gene, V gene. A D gene is named only where the DNA matches it firmly.

CDR3aa: CASSAAGETGDTQYF; CDR3nt: TGTGCCAGCAGCGCGGCGGGGGAGACTGGAGATACGCAGTATTTT; j_gene: TRBJ2-3; d_gene: TRBD2; v_gene: TRBV5-6
CDR3aa: CASSPGQGGPNYGYTF; CDR3nt: TGTGCCAGCAGCCCCGGACAGGGTGGCCCTAACTATGGCTACACCTTC; j_gene: TRBJ1-2; d_gene: TRBD1; v_gene: TRBV7-9
CDR3aa: CASSSRTGPQDVWGYTF; CDR3nt: TGTGCCAGCAGCTCGAGGACAGGGCCTCAAGATGTCTGGGGCTACACCTTC; j_gene: TRBJ1-2; d_gene: TRBD1; v_gene: TRBV4-2
CDR3aa: CASSAERAPYNEQFF; CDR3nt: TGTGCCAGCAGTGCAGAGCGGGCTCCCTACAATGAGCAGTTCTTC; j_gene: TRBJ2-1; d_gene: NA; v_gene: TRBV2
CDR3aa: CASSVAGTSHGELFF; CDR3nt: TGTGCCAGCAGCGTAGCCGGGACTAGTCACGGGGAGCTGTTTTTT; j_gene: TRBJ2-2; d_gene: TRBD2; v_gene: TRBV9
CDR3aa: CATSRDLAGASYEQYF; CDR3nt: TGTGCCACCAGCAGAGATCTGGCGGGCGCTTCCTACGAGCAGTACTTC; j_gene: TRBJ2-7; d_gene: NA; v_gene: TRBV15
CDR3aa: CASSLVQLTDTQYF; CDR3nt: TGCGCCAGCAGCTTGGTTCAACTAACAGATACGCAGTATTTT; j_gene: TRBJ2-3; d_gene: NA; v_gene: TRBV5-1
CDR3aa: CSVERRGLENNEQFF; CDR3nt: TGCAGCGTTGAAAGGAGGGGACTAGAAAACAATGAGCAGTTCTTC; j_gene: TRBJ2-1; d_gene: TRBD2; v_gene: TRBV29-1
CDR3aa: CASSQEGKGPSGNTIYF; CDR3nt: TGTGCCAGCAGCCAAGAGGGGAAGGGACCCTCTGGAAACACCATATATTTT; j_gene: TRBJ1-3; d_gene: NA; v_gene: TRBV4-2
CDR3aa: CASSQEQRAGGYEQYF; CDR3nt: TGCGCCAGCAGCCAAGAGCAGCGAGCAGGGGGCTACGAGCAGTACTTC; j_gene: TRBJ2-7; d_gene: TRBD1; v_gene: TRBV4-1
CDR3aa: CASSPPPGRSDNEQFF; CDR3nt: TGTGCCAGCAGTCCTCCCCCGGGGCGGTCCGACAATGAGCAGTTCTTC; j_gene: TRBJ2-1; d_gene: NA; v_gene: TRBV6-6
CDR3aa: CASSLRGQGETQYF; CDR3nt: TGTGCCAGCAGCTTACGGGGGCAGGGGGAGACCCAGTACTTC; j_gene: TRBJ2-5; d_gene: NA; v_gene: TRBV7-9
CDR3aa: CASSQLQENLRGYTF; CDR3nt: TGCGCCAGCAGCCAGCTACAGGAGAACCTCCGGGGCTACACCTTC; j_gene: TRBJ1-2; d_gene: NA; v_gene: TRBV4-1
CDR3aa: CATRGQGVTGELFF; CDR3nt: TGCGCCACCAGGGGACAGGGGGTCACCGGGGAGCTGTTTTTT; j_gene: TRBJ2-2; d_gene: TRBD1; v_gene: TRBV5-1
CDR3aa: CASSRDSTDTQYF; CDR3nt: TGCGCCAGCAGCCGGGACAGCACAGATACGCAGTATTTT; j_gene: TRBJ2-3; d_gene: NA; v_gene: TRBV10-1
CDR3aa: CASSLSPRNTEAFF; CDR3nt: TGTGCCAGCAGCTTAAGTCCCAGGAACACTGAAGCTTTCTTT; j_gene: TRBJ1-1; d_gene: NA; v_gene: TRBV7-3
CDR3aa: CASSLTGRYGYTF; CDR3nt: TGCGCCAGCAGCTTAACAGGGCGCTATGGCTACACCTTC; j_gene: TRBJ1-2; d_gene: NA; v_gene: TRBV5-1
CDR3aa: CASSPKLAGGWYEQYF; CDR3nt: TGTGCCAGCAGCCCAAAACTAGCGGGAGGGTGGTACGAGCAGTACTTC; j_gene: TRBJ2-7; d_gene: TRBD2; v_gene: TRBV7-9
CDR3aa: CASRVEGRTEAFF; CDR3nt: TGTGCCAGCAGAGTAGAGGGGAGAACTGAAGCTTTCTTT; j_gene: TRBJ1-1; d_gene: NA; v_gene: TRBV6-5
CDR3aa: CASSQERKTTYYNEQFF; CDR3nt: TGCGCCAGCAGCCAAGAGAGGAAGACGACTTACTACAATGAGCAGTTCTTC; j_gene: TRBJ2-1; d_gene: NA; v_gene: TRBV4-3
CDR3aa: CASSEALGTGYNSPLHF; CDR3nt: TGTGCCAGCAGTGAAGCGCTCGGGACAGGGTATAATTCACCCCTCCACTTT; j_gene: TRBJ1-6; d_gene: TRBD1; v_gene: TRBV6-1
CDR3aa: CASSKAGRQGDTQPQHF; CDR3nt: TGTGCCAGCAGCAAAGCGGGTAGGCAGGGGGATACTCAGCCCCAGCATTTT; j_gene: TRBJ1-5; d_gene: NA; v_gene: TRBV21-1
CDR3aa: CASSLGDGLGYTF; CDR3nt: TGTGCCAGCAGCTTGGGGGACGGTCTTGGCTACACCTTC; j_gene: TRBJ1-2; d_gene: NA; v_gene: TRBV5-6
CDR3aa: CASSGGGPWGIQYF; CDR3nt: TGTGCCAGCAGCGGCGGGGGACCATGGGGCATTCAGTACTTC; j_gene: TRBJ2-4; d_gene: TRBD2; v_gene: TRBV5-8
CDR3aa: CASSSPLRDRGSYEQYF; CDR3nt: TGTGCCAGCAGTTCCCCTCTCCGGGACAGGGGCTCCTACGAGCAGTACTTC; j_gene: TRBJ2-7; d_gene: TRBD1; v_gene: TRBV27
CDR3aa: CASSIRQGSQPQHF; CDR3nt: TGTGCCAGCAGCATAAGACAGGGCAGCCAGCCCCAGCATTTT; j_gene: TRBJ1-5; d_gene: TRBD1; v_gene: TRBV5-6
CDR3aa: CASSSQTGIWEQYF; CDR3nt: TGTGCCAGCAGCTCCCAGACAGGGATCTGGGAGCAGTACTTC; j_gene: TRBJ2-7; d_gene: TRBD1; v_gene: TRBV7-9
CDR3aa: CSVGGYLNAYEQYF; CDR3nt: TGCAGCGTTGGAGGTTACCTGAACGCCTACGAGCAGTACTTC; j_gene: TRBJ2-7; d_gene: NA; v_gene: TRBV29-1
CDR3aa: CASRASGTGNTDTQYF; CDR3nt: TGCGCCAGCAGGGCCTCCGGGACAGGGAACACAGATACGCAGTATTTT; j_gene: TRBJ2-3; d_gene: TRBD1; v_gene: TRBV4-3
CDR3aa: CAWSFGEVEAFF; CDR3nt: TGTGCCTGGAGTTTCGGGGAGGTGGAAGCTTTCTTT; j_gene: TRBJ1-1; d_gene: NA; v_gene: TRBV30